One sample yielded the 30 T cell receptor beta chains listed below, sequenced in a study of shared clonotypes between healthy human individuals. Repertoires were generated with immunoSEQ multiplex PCR, while TCRdb's copy carries only in-frame clones and drops some. The sample lists roughly 2 million clones; 90% to 96% were seen once. Sequencing was performed on naive CD4+ T cells sorted from blood. This sample's subset: CD45RA+ positively selected. These receptors came from a man aged 18-30 years in good health.

This sequence joins TRBV14 and TRBJ1-1; no clear D. The CDR3 runs 13 residues. The germline gives CDR1 SGHDN, CDR2 FVKESK. V gave up 3 bases and J gave up 1 base, with 6 bases separating them. The CDR3 sequence is CASSHRPNTEAFF. In DNA form, the CDR3 reads TGTGCCAGCAGCCACCGGCCGAACACTGAAGCTTTCTTT.

This rearrangement joins TRBV4-3 to TRBJ2-3; no firm D call. The germline gives CDR1 LGHNA, CDR2 YSLEER. V lost 0 bases and J 2 bases, leaving 15 bases between the germline ends. This CDR3 spans 17 amino acids. As DNA, the CDR3 is TGCGCCAGCAGCCAAGAGCGAGGCCACCCTAACACAGATACGCAGTATTTT. Translated, it gives CASSQERGHPNTDTQYF.

V usage is TRBV27 and J usage is TRBJ2-5; D unresolved. CDR1 is MNHEY, CDR2 SMNVEV, per germline (reference sequence). The CDR3 length is 13 residues. V was cut by 2 bases and J by 3 bases, with 7 bases left in between. The CDR3 sequence is CASSLGPKETQYF. Written as DNA, the CDR3 is TGTGCCAGCAGTTTAGGACCCAAAGAGACCCAGTACTTC.

A note on this clone: Other nucleotide sequences from this sample produce the same CDR3. This chain uses TRBV5-6 with TRBJ1-1; D perhaps matches TRBD1 (5 bases). Germline CDR1 and CDR2: SGHDT and YYEEEE. Trimming shortened V by 0 bases and J by 0 bases, and 6 bases separated the two germline ends. This CDR3 has 14 residues. This CDR3 reads CASSLGQMNTEAFF. CDR3 nucleotide sequence: TGTGCCAGCAGCTTGGGACAGATGAACACTGAAGCTTTCTTT. Full variable domain (outside the CDR3, taken from reference TRBV5-6 and TRBJ1-1): DAGVTQSPTHLIKTRGQQVTLRCSPKSGHDTVSWYQQALGQGPQFIFQYYEEEERQRGNFPDRFSGHQFPNYSSELNVNALLLGDSALYLCASSLGQMNTEAFFGQGTRLTVV.

The chain combines TRBV7-2 with TRBJ2-7; D is unclear. The CDR3 extends over 17 amino acids. Germline V gene data show CDR1 as SGHTA and CDR2 as FQGNSA. V gave up 5 bases and J gave up 3 bases, with 23 bases separating them. The CDR3 loop reads CASSPWAAFGVDYEQYF. CDR3 in DNA: TGTGCCAGCAGCCCATGGGCAGCGTTTGGGGTCGACTACGAGCAGTACTTC. The full variable domain, rest sourced from reference TRBV7-2 and TRBJ2-7, is GAGVSQSPSNKVTEKGKDVELRCDPISGHTALYWYRQSLGQGLEFLIYFQGNSAPDKSGLPSDRFSAERTGGSVSTLTIQRTQQEDSAVYLCASSPWAAFGVDYEQYFGPGTRLTVT.

V is TRBV5-1 and J is TRBJ1-4; D is perhaps TRBD1 (6 bases). The CDR3 is 16 amino acids. Germline V gene sequence: CDR1 SGHRS, CDR2 YFSETQ. V dropped 3 bases and J dropped 4 bases, with 16 bases sitting between them. The CDR3: CASSSEIGQNNEKLFF. CDR3 in DNA: TGCGCCAGCAGCTCCGAGATAGGACAGAATAATGAAAAACTGTTTTTT.

In its sample, this clone was seen a few times. The V and J genes are TRBV5-1 and TRBJ2-7; TRBD2 agrees at 9 bases. V was clipped by 2 bases and J by 6 bases; unmatched bases: 15. Germline CDR1 reads SGHRS; CDR2 reads YFSETQ. The CDR3 is 17 amino acids. Here the CDR3 DNA reads TGCGCCAGCAGCTTTCTCCGGGAGGCTAGCGGGGCGGTCGAGCAGTACTTC. Encoded protein: CASSFLREASGAVEQYF.

This chain uses TRBV6-6 with TRBJ2-3; TRBD1 or TRBD2 may be the D gene (5 bases each). The CDR3 runs to 14 residues. V lost 7 bases to trimming and J lost 4 bases, with 15 bases between them. Germline assignment: CDR1 MNHNY and CDR2 SVGAGI (reference sequence). The DNA of the CDR3 is TGTGCCAGCATAAGCCGGGACCCCGCAGATACGCAGTATTTT. It translates to CASISRDPADTQYF.

V is TRBV10-3 and J is TRBJ2-7; D ambiguous. V dropped 0 bases and J dropped 5 bases, with 5 bases sitting between them. Looked up from germline, CDR1 is ENHRY and CDR2 is SYGVKD. The CDR3 has 12 residues. As DNA, the CDR3 is TGTGCCATCAGTGAGTCTTTAAACGAGCAGTACTTC. Its protein is CAISESLNEQYF.

The rearrangement links TRBV30 to TRBJ2-7; weak D call: TRBD1 (6 bases). Trimming stripped 5 bases from V and 5 bases from J, with 13 bases between. The CDR3 loop spans 12 amino acids. Germline CDR1 is GTSNPN and CDR2 is SVGIG (reference sequence). CDR3 amino acids: CAWGPGAHEQYF. CDR3 in DNA: TGTGCCTGGGGTCCAGGGGCCCACGAGCAGTACTTC.

This rearrangement joins TRBV30 to TRBJ1-1; 7 nucleotides align to TRBD1. The V and J ends lost 5 bases and 4 bases, in that order; junction bases with no gene match: 4. Germline-derived CDR1 and CDR2 are GTSNPN and SVGIG (reference sequence). CDR3 length: 12 amino acids. This CDR3 is CAWATGVTEAFF. CDR3 nucleotides: TGTGCCTGGGCTACAGGGGTCACTGAAGCTTTCTTT.

V and J are TRBV4-3 and TRBJ1-5, with 8 nucleotides matching TRBD1. The CDR3 sequence is 15 residues long. J was trimmed by 0 bases and V by 5 bases; bases with no gene match: 3. Germline values: CDR1 LGHNA, CDR2 YSLEER. CDR3 in amino acids: CASSADRGSNQPQHF. The CDR3 DNA reads as TGCGCCAGCAGCGCAGACAGGGGTAGCAATCAGCCCCAGCATTTT.

V usage is TRBV27 and J usage is TRBJ1-1, with D possibly matching TRBD1 (6 bases). Looked up from germline, CDR1 is MNHEY and CDR2 is SMNVEV (reference sequence). The CDR3 contains 14 residues. Trimming pared 6 bases from V and 1 base from J, leaving 12 bases between. The CDR3 region is CASRRRGQNTEAFF. The CDR3 nucleotides are TGTGCCAGCAGACGACGGGGGCAGAACACTGAAGCTTTCTTT.

The V gene is TRBV6-5, the J gene TRBJ2-5; 8 nucleotides line up with TRBD1. Losses at the gene ends were 6 bases for V and 5 bases for J; bases not matched to a gene: 2. CDR1 is MNHEY, CDR2 SVGAGI, per germline. There are 12 residues in the CDR3. The CDR3 DNA reads TGTGCCAGCAGGGGGGACAGGGAGACCCAGTACTTC. It yields the protein CASRGDRETQYF.

The chain joins TRBV10-3 to TRBJ2-7, with D tentatively TRBD1 or TRBD2 (5 bases each). V gave up 4 bases and J gave up 3 bases, with 19 bases separating them. This CDR3 is built from 16 residues. Per germline, CDR1 ENHRY and CDR2 SYGVKD. The CDR3 loop is CAISVIFGTVNYEQYF. The CDR3, as DNA: TGTGCCATCAGTGTCATTTTCGGGACGGTGAACTACGAGCAGTACTTC.

V and J are TRBV28 and TRBJ1-1; weak D call: TRBD1 (6 bases). V was clipped by 6 bases and J by 6 bases, with 11 bases between them. Germline V gene sequence: CDR1 MDHEN, CDR2 SYDVKM. The CDR3 is made up of 12 amino acids. This chain's CDR3 is CASRETGPEAFF. The CDR3 DNA sequence: TGTGCCAGCAGGGAAACAGGGCCTGAAGCTTTCTTT.

This chain links TRBV7-9 with TRBJ1-4; D possibly corresponds to TRBD1 (5 bases). The germline V gene encodes CDR1 SEHNR and CDR2 FQNEAQ (reference sequence). CDR3 size: 15 residues. V dropped 1 base and J dropped 3 bases, with 9 bases sitting between them. CDR3 bases: TGTGCCAGCAGCTTAGGTGCGACAGCTAATGAAAAACTGTTTTTT. This codes for CASSLGATANEKLFF. The whole variable domain, remainder taken from reference TRBV7-9 and TRBJ1-4, is DTGVSQNPRHKITKRGQNVTFRCDPISEHNRLYWYRQTLGQGPEFLTYFQNEAQLEKSRLLSDRFSAERPKGSFSTLEIQRTEQGDSAMYLCASSLGATANEKLFFGSGTQLSVL.

Concerning this clone itself: This CDR3 is also generated by other DNA sequences in the sample. The rearrangement links TRBV9 to TRBJ1-1, with D unresolved. The germline CDR1 and CDR2 sequences are SGDLS and YYNGEE. The V end was cut by 4 bases, the J end by 0 bases, with 7 bases between. CDR3 length: 13 residues. CDR3 sequence reads: CASSPGMNTEAFF. CDR3 bases: TGTGCCAGCAGCCCGGGGATGAACACTGAAGCTTTCTTT.

The V and J genes are TRBV6-4 and TRBJ1-6; D is ambiguous. The V end lost 4 bases, the J end lost 7 bases, and 8 bases lay between the germline ends. This CDR3 region has 13 residues. Germline V lookup: CDR1 MRHNA, CDR2 SNTAGT. The CDR3 spells CASSANFNSPLHF. Written as DNA, the CDR3 is TGTGCCAGCAGTGCAAATTTCAATTCACCCCTCCACTTT.

The gene calls are TRBV6-1 and TRBJ2-3; D perhaps matches TRBD2 (6 bases). The germline V gene encodes CDR1 MNHNS and CDR2 SASEGT. CDR3 size: 14 residues. Trimming took off 6 bases at V and 6 bases at J, with 16 bases between the two ends. The CDR3 here is CASSERASGDTQYF. DNA of the CDR3: TGTGCCAGCAGCGAGCGGGCCTCCGGGGATACGCAGTATTTT.

The V and J genes are TRBV7-8 and TRBJ2-3; 9 nucleotides match TRBD2. The ends lost 5 bases at V and 3 bases at J; junction bases unmatched: 6. This CDR3 is built from 15 residues. Germline V gives CDR1 SGHVS, CDR2 FQNEAQ. DNA of the CDR3: TGTGCCAGCAGCCAGCGGGAGGCTCGTACAGATACGCAGTATTTT. Protein sequence: CASSQREARTDTQYF. The full variable domain, in which reference TRBV7-8 and TRBJ2-3 provide the parts outside the CDR3, is GAGVSQSPRYKVAKRGQDVALRCDPISGHVSLFWYQQALGQGPEFLTYFQNEAQLDKSGLPSDRFFAERPEGSVSTLKIQRTQQEDSAVYLCASSQREARTDTQYFGPGTRLTVL.

This chain links TRBV27 with TRBJ1-6, with 8 bases identical to TRBD1. This CDR3 spans 15 amino acids. Germline V gene data show CDR1 as MNHEY and CDR2 as SMNVEV (reference sequence). The V segment lost 4 bases and the J segment 5 bases; nucleotides outside the gene matches: 4. For the CDR3, the DNA is TGTGCCAGCAGTTCTTTGACAGGGGATAATTCACCCCTCCACTTT. Protein sequence: CASSSLTGDNSPLHF.

This chain connects TRBV6-1 to TRBJ2-7; 9 nucleotides match TRBD1. Germline CDR1 is MNHNS and CDR2 is SASEGT. This CDR3 contains 15 residues. The J segment lost 1 base and the V segment lost 4 bases, leaving 5 bases of the junction unmatched. The CDR3: CASSGRDRVSYEQYF. The CDR3 nucleotides read TGTGCCAGCAGTGGCCGGGACAGGGTGTCCTACGAGCAGTACTTC.

J is TRBJ2-7 and V is TRBV6-6; TRBD1 is a possible D gene (5 bases). Germline-derived CDR1 and CDR2 are MNHNY and SVGAGI (reference sequence). The V and J ends lost 7 bases and 7 bases respectively, with 11 bases between them. The CDR3 is made up of 11 amino acids. This CDR3 is CASNQGMEQYF. For the CDR3, the DNA is TGTGCCAGCAATCAGGGTATGGAGCAGTACTTC.

Only a few counts were recorded for this clone. Other DNA sequences of this sample code for an identical CDR3. The J gene is TRBJ2-3, the V gene TRBV11-2; D remains unclear. V was cut by 1 base and J by 3 bases, with 2 bases left in between. The V gene's germline CDR1 is SGHAT and CDR2 FQNNGV. There are 12 residues in the CDR3. For the CDR3, the DNA is TGTGCCAGCAGCTTAGGAACAGATACGCAGTATTTT. Amino acid sequence: CASSLGTDTQYF.

The chain is built from TRBV12-5 and TRBJ1-2; TRBD1 matches at 9 bases. Germline values: CDR1 LGHNT, CDR2 FRNRAP. The CDR3 runs 14 residues. V lost 5 bases and J lost 4; bases outside the gene matches: 5. DNA for the CDR3: TGTGCTAGTGGTACGCGGACAGGGGTCTATGGCTACACCTTC. Translation gives CASGTRTGVYGYTF. The full variable domain, in which reference TRBV12-5 and TRBJ1-2 provide the parts outside the CDR3, is DARVTQTPRHKVTEMGQEVTMRCQPILGHNTVFWYRQTMMQGLELLAYFRNRAPLDDSGMPKDRFSAEMPDATLATLKIQPSEPRDSAVYFCASGTRTGVYGYTFGSGTRLTVV.

This rearrangement joins TRBV6-1 to TRBJ1-1; D is unresolved. The CDR3 loop spans 13 amino acids. Germline-derived CDR1 and CDR2 are MNHNS and SASEGT. Trimming left V 4 bases short and J 0 bases short, with 6 bases between. The DNA of the CDR3 is TGTGCCAGCAGTGGTGGGGTGAACACTGAAGCTTTCTTT. It specifies CASSGGVNTEAFF.

J is TRBJ1-2 and V is TRBV7-9, with unresolved D. Germline CDR1 is SEHNR and CDR2 is FQNEAQ (reference sequence). The CDR3 is 11 amino acids. Trimming stripped 1 base from V and 8 bases from J, with 5 bases between. This CDR3 reads CASSLDRGYTF. As DNA, the CDR3 is TGTGCCAGCAGCTTAGATAGGGGCTACACCTTC.

J is TRBJ1-4 and V is TRBV30, with a tentative D call TRBD1 (6 bases). V was shortened by 2 bases and J by 5 bases, with 12 bases between the two germline ends. This CDR3 has 14 amino acids. Germline V gene data show CDR1 as GTSNPN and CDR2 as SVGIG (reference sequence). The CDR3 loop is CAWSRGAVNEKLFF. CDR3 in DNA: TGTGCCTGGAGTCGGGGGGCGGTAAATGAAAAACTGTTTTTT.

This chain connects TRBV11-2 to TRBJ2-7; 8 positions agree with TRBD1. The V segment lost 7 bases and the J segment 4 bases; nucleotides outside the gene matches: 9. CDR1 and CDR2 from the germline V gene are SGHAT and FQNNGV. The CDR3 is 14 residues long. The CDR3 DNA reads TGTGCCAGCACCCAGACAGGGGCAGGTTACGAGCAGTACTTC. Its protein product is CASTQTGAGYEQYF.